One and the same sample provided the 14 T cell receptor beta chains below, sequenced in a study of blood T cells in healthy people across ages (dated by TCRdb to between 2014 and 2016). Library preparation employed 5' RACE. The sequencing machine was an Illumina HiSeq 2500. A second PCR of about 6 to 11 cycles was run with a J-beta primer mix and a sample-barcoded 5' primer. TCRdb cleaned the public reads at Q25 with fastp, built clones with MiXCR and kept in-frame beta chains. Rows with a matching CDR3 protein are joined into one entry that keeps the most common DNA and genes. The sample data list over 1,200,000 distinct CDR3 sequences, and roughly 64% of these were observed just once. In total, the top ten clones hold 5.5% to 8% of the sample. The sample consisted of blood. These receptors all come from a man between 18 and 35 years old in good health.

This clonotype was recorded a few times. For the CDR3, the DNA is TGTGCCAGCAGCGTAGGTGGGAGGTCAGATACGCAGTATTTT. The encoded protein is CASSVGGRSDTQYF. V is TRBV9 and J is TRBJ2-3, with D possibly matching TRBD2 (6 bases). The germline V gene has CDR1 SGDLS and CDR2 YYNGEE. The CDR3 covers 14 residues. Deletions cut 0 bases from V and 4 bases from J, with 9 bases between. The variable domain in full, completed from reference TRBV9 and TRBJ2-3, reads DSGVTQTPKHLITATGQRVTLRCSPRSGDLSVYWYQQSLDQGLQFLIQYYNGEERAKGNILERFSAQQFPDLHSELNLSSLELGDSALYFCASSVGGRSDTQYFGPGTRLTVL.

Only one count was recorded for this clonotype. This chain joins TRBV20-1 and TRBJ2-7; D tentatively reads TRBD1 or TRBD2 (5 bases each). From germline, CDR1 is DFQATT and CDR2 SNEGSKA (reference sequence). V was pared by 3 bases and J by 7 bases, with 22 bases between. The CDR3 is made up of 15 amino acids. The CDR3 coding sequence is TGCAGTGCTAGCCAACCGGGGCTGGGCCCCAATGAGCAGTACTTC. It codes for CSASQPGLGPNEQYF.

The chain has TRBV4-2 and TRBJ2-1; the match to TRBD2 covers 8 bases. V shed 5 bases, J shed 7 bases, and the junction held 10 bases outside the gene matches. Germline V gene lookup returns CDR1 LGHNA and CDR2 YNFKEQ. The CDR3 length is 15 residues. For the CDR3, the DNA is TGTGCCAGCAGCGCCACCCGGGAGGGCCCAAATGAGCAGTTCTTC. It codes for CASSATREGPNEQFF.

The chain has TRBV29-1 and TRBJ2-3; D not resolved. This CDR3 contains 14 residues. The ends were cut back, 6 bases at V and 8 bases at J, with 21 bases in the middle. Germline CDR1 is SQVTM and CDR2 is ANQGSEA. This chain's CDR3 is CSVVKTDARVTQYF. The CDR3 DNA reads TGCAGCGTCGTTAAAACGGATGCACGTGTTACGCAGTATTTT.

In this sample, this clonotype turned up a few times. The chain couples TRBV7-8 to TRBJ1-6, with D unresolved. There are 19 residues in the CDR3. Germline values: CDR1 SGHVS, CDR2 FQNEAQ. Trimming pared 1 base from V and 0 bases from J, leaving 16 bases between. This CDR3 reads CASSLVRRIRSSYNSPLHF. DNA of the CDR3: TGTGCCAGCAGCTTAGTGCGGAGGATCCGGAGCTCCTATAATTCACCCCTCCACTTT.

The V call is TRBV6-5, the J call TRBJ2-1; no definite D call. This CDR3 contains 17 residues. The germline gives CDR1 MNHEY, CDR2 SVGAGI. Between the trimmed V and J ends, which lost 4 bases and 0 bases, there was a span of 16 bases. CDR3 coding DNA: TGTGCCAGCAGTTCCTTGGTAGACGGTAGCTCCTACAATGAGCAGTTCTTC. Its protein is CASSSLVDGSSYNEQFF.

The chain is built from TRBV29-1 and TRBJ2-7; D is ambiguous. V dropped 5 bases and J dropped 7 bases, with 18 bases sitting between them. The CDR3 length is 13 residues. Germline values: CDR1 SQVTM, CDR2 ANQGSEA. CDR3 residues: CSVLGPHEREQYF. DNA for the CDR3: TGCAGCGTTCTAGGTCCCCACGAAAGGGAGCAGTACTTC.

The CDR3 here is CASSFGQGQPQHF. Written as DNA, the CDR3 is TGTGCCAGCAGTTTTGGGCAGGGACAGCCCCAGCATTTT. The V call is TRBV27, the J call TRBJ1-5; D perhaps matches TRBD1 (5 bases). CDR3 size: 13 residues. Germline V gene data show CDR1 as MNHEY and CDR2 as SMNVEV (reference sequence). The germline V and J ends were trimmed by 3 bases and 7 bases, with 10 bases remaining between them.

The sample holds a few counts of this clonotype. The V gene is TRBV29-1, the J gene TRBJ2-5; D is unresolved. Deletions cut 0 bases from V and 0 bases from J, with 8 bases between. Germline-derived CDR1 and CDR2 are SQVTM and ANQGSEA. This CDR3 comprises 14 residues. The CDR3 region is CSVEDRDYQETQYF. The DNA of the CDR3 is TGCAGCGTTGAAGATCGCGACTACCAAGAGACCCAGTACTTC. The variable domain in full, completed from reference TRBV29-1 and TRBJ2-5, reads SAVISQKPSRDICQRGTSLTIQCQVDSQVTMMFWYRQQPGQSLTLIATANQGSEATYESGFVIDKFPISRPNLTFSTLTVSNMSPEDSSIYLCSVEDRDYQETQYFGPGTRLLVL.

This clonotype appeared once. The genes are TRBV6-2 or TRBV6-3 and TRBJ1-5; 7 bases line up with TRBD1. Looked up from germline, CDR1 is MNHEY and CDR2 is SVGEGT. This CDR3 is 14 amino acids long. Unmatched junction bases numbered 5, after V lost 7 bases and J lost 2 bases. The CDR3 protein is CASTGDRGNQPQHF. The CDR3 nucleotides are TGTGCCAGCACGGGAGACAGGGGCAATCAGCCCCAGCATTTT.

The gene calls are TRBV19 and TRBJ2-5; 9 nucleotides line up with TRBD1. The DNA end is more similar to TRBJ2-7, so the J call may be wrong. Germline CDR1 reads LNHDA; CDR2 reads SQIVND (reference sequence). This CDR3 spans 15 amino acids. The CDR3 protein is CATQTSGQGRYEQYF. The CDR3 DNA sequence: TGTGCCACCCAAACTTCGGGACAGGGAAGGTACGAGCAGTACTTC.

The chain employs TRBV6-5 and TRBJ2-7, with 8 bases that match TRBD2. The V segment lost 6 bases and the J segment 0 bases; nucleotides outside the gene matches: 10. The CDR3 loop spans 16 amino acids. The germline V gene encodes CDR1 MNHEY and CDR2 SVGAGI. In DNA form, the CDR3 reads TGTGCCAGCAGCTCCCCTACCGGGACTAGCTCCTACGAGCAGTACTTC. Its translation: CASSSPTGTSSYEQYF.

This clonotype was seen a few times. This sequence joins TRBV29-1 and TRBJ2-5; D may be TRBD1 (5 bases). CDR1 SQVTM and CDR2 ANQGSEA come from the germline V gene. The CDR3 covers 15 residues. Trimming removed 2 bases from V and 3 bases from J, with 16 bases in between. The CDR3 reads CSVERPDREEETQYF. The CDR3 DNA reads TGCAGCGTTGAACGGCCAGACAGAGAAGAAGAGACCCAGTACTTC.

The sample holds a few counts of this clonotype. The rearrangement links TRBV9 to TRBJ2-2; D gene ambiguous. V was pared by 2 bases and J by 5 bases, with 4 bases between. The CDR3 extends over 12 amino acids. Germline V CDR1 and CDR2: SGDLS, YYNGEE. The CDR3 sequence is CASSVATGELFF. Here the CDR3 DNA reads TGTGCCAGCAGCGTGGCTACCGGGGAGCTGTTTTTT.